What follows are 27 T cell receptor beta chains derived from one specimen sequenced in a study of control samples from healthy donors and cancer patients. Clones were sequenced by immunoSEQ multiplex PCR, and TCRdb holds only the in-frame ones, with some missing. The sample consists of approximately 120,000 clones, 75% to 90% of them appearing once. What was sequenced was blood. All receptors derive from a woman aged 45-65 years in good health.

The V and J genes are TRBV4-1 and TRBJ2-1; the D is unclear. CDR3 length: 13 amino acids. The germline V and J ends were trimmed by 0 bases and 6 bases, with 6 bases remaining between them. Germline-derived CDR1 and CDR2 are MGHRA and YSYEKL. The CDR3 is CASSQEWVNEQFF. The CDR3, as DNA: TGCGCCAGCAGCCAAGAGTGGGTCAATGAGCAGTTCTTC.

The chain links TRBV4-3 to TRBJ1-5; D remains ambiguous. The CDR3 extends over 15 amino acids. The V end lost 0 bases, the J end lost 0 bases, and 6 bases lay between the germline ends. Germline V gene data show CDR1 as LGHNA and CDR2 as YSLEER. This CDR3 reads CASSQDRDSNQPQHF. CDR3 in DNA: TGCGCCAGCAGCCAAGATCGGGATAGCAATCAGCCCCAGCATTTT.

V usage is TRBV13 and J usage is TRBJ2-7; the D gene is possibly TRBD2 (6 bases). Germline loops: CDR1 PRHDT, CDR2 FYEKMQ (reference sequence). Trimming cost V 3 bases and J 7 bases, with 16 bases left between them. CDR3 size: 14 residues. The CDR3 region is CASSLRSGVGEQYV. The DNA of the CDR3 is TGTGCCAGCAGCTTGCGTTCGGGGGTGGGAGAGCAGTACGTC.

The V gene is TRBV5-1, the J gene TRBJ2-1; 7 bases agree with TRBD2. Germline CDR1 SGHRS, CDR2 YFSETQ. CDR3 length: 15 residues. V was pared by 7 bases and J by 7 bases, with 14 bases of the junction left unmatched. CDR3 sequence: CASGIRVLGRNEQFF. The CDR3 nucleotides read TGCGCCAGCGGCATTAGAGTCCTCGGGAGGAATGAGCAGTTCTTC. Looking up the rest from reference TRBV5-1 and TRBJ2-1 gives the full variable domain: KAGVTQTPRYLIKTRGQQVTLSCSPISGHRSVSWYQQTPGQGLQFLFEYFSETQRNKGNFPGRFSGRQFSNSRSEMNVSTLELGDSALYLCASGIRVLGRNEQFFGPGTRLTVL.

V gene TRBV11-2 combines with J gene TRBJ1-3; D gene ambiguous. The CDR3 runs 12 residues. Germline V CDR1 and CDR2: SGHAT, FQNNGV. V gave up 3 bases and J gave up 7 bases, with 7 bases separating them. The DNA of the CDR3 is TGTGCCAGCAGCTTTCGACCCAACACCATATATTTT. This encodes CASSFRPNTIYF.

The V call is TRBV5-1, the J call TRBJ1-4; D perhaps matches TRBD1 (5 bases). The germline V gene encodes CDR1 SGHRS and CDR2 YFSETQ. CDR3 length: 15 amino acids. Trimming left V 4 bases short and J 0 bases short, with 10 bases between. For the CDR3, the DNA is TGCGCCAGCAGCCGTCAGACAGCAACTAATGAAAAACTGTTTTTT. It encodes CASSRQTATNEKLFF.

V is TRBV5-6 and J is TRBJ2-2; D is unclear. This CDR3 is built from 15 residues. Germline assignment: CDR1 SGHDT and CDR2 YYEEEE. V lost 1 base and J lost 2, with 9 bases in between. The CDR3: CASSLREYNTGELFF. The CDR3 DNA reads TGTGCCAGCAGCTTGAGGGAATATAACACCGGGGAGCTGTTTTTT. The variable domain in full, with the rest retrieved from reference TRBV5-6 and TRBJ2-2, is DAGVTQSPTHLIKTRGQQVTLRCSPKSGHDTVSWYQQALGQGPQFIFQYYEEEERQRGNFPDRFSGHQFPNYSSELNVNALLLGDSALYLCASSLREYNTGELFFGEGSRLTVL.

The chain recombines TRBV6-1 with TRBJ1-5; D possibly corresponds to TRBD1 (6 bases). The V gene's germline CDR1 is MNHNS and CDR2 SASEGT. This CDR3 is 13 amino acids long. Trimming pared 2 bases from V and 7 bases from J, leaving 9 bases between. The CDR3 here is CASSESGTQPQHF. The CDR3 bases are TGTGCCAGCAGTGAATCAGGGACACAGCCCCAGCATTTT.

This clone was counted a single time. The chain joins TRBV5-5 to TRBJ2-1; 11 nucleotides agree with TRBD2. Germline loops: CDR1 SGHKS, CDR2 YYEKEE (reference sequence). J was trimmed by 6 bases and V by 2 bases; bases with no gene match: 4. The CDR3 has 15 residues. CDR3 DNA: TGTGCCAGCAGCTTACTAGCGGGAGTATCCAATGAGCAGTTCTTC. This translates into CASSLLAGVSNEQFF.

The chain couples TRBV19 to TRBJ2-5; TRBD1 matches at 9 bases. Germline trimming cut 6 bases from V and 0 bases from J; bases unmatched to any gene: 2. Germline V lookup: CDR1 LNHDA, CDR2 SQIVND (reference sequence). This CDR3 has 14 residues. CDR3 sequence (DNA): TGTGCCAGTAGCCGGGACAGGGACCAAGAGACCCAGTACTTC. Protein: CASSRDRDQETQYF. Combining the CDR3 with reference TRBV19 and TRBJ2-5 gives the whole variable domain DGGITQSPKYLFRKEGQNVTLSCEQNLNHDAMYWYRQDPGQGLRLIYYSQIVNDFQKGDIAEGYSVSREKKESFPLTVTSAQKNPTAFYLCASSRDRDQETQYFGPGTRLLVL.

The chain joins TRBV3-1 (or the pseudogene TRBV3-2) to TRBJ1-2; D possibly corresponds to TRBD1 (5 bases). V was shortened by 5 bases and J by 4 bases, with 14 bases between the two germline ends. The germline V gene has CDR1 LGHDT and CDR2 YNNKEL (reference sequence). CDR3 length: 14 residues. CDR3 nucleotides: TGTGCCAGCAGCTACGCCGGGGCAGGCTATGGCTACACCTTC. It specifies CASSYAGAGYGYTF.

The chain couples TRBV4-3 to TRBJ1-4; 9 nucleotides align to TRBD1. Germline V lookup: CDR1 LGHNA, CDR2 YSLEER. CDR3 length: 15 residues. Unmatched junction bases numbered 6, after V lost 3 bases and J lost 7 bases. Written as DNA, the CDR3 is TGCGCCAGCAGCCATGGGGGACAGGGAAGTGAAAAACTGTTTTTT. Protein product: CASSHGGQGSEKLFF.

Comments on this clone: Other DNA sequences in the sample encode the same CDR3. V is TRBV5-8 and J is TRBJ2-7, with D uncertain. Germline CDR1 SGHTS, CDR2 YDEGEE. Trimming left V 4 bases short and J 0 bases short, with 14 bases between. The CDR3 loop spans 15 amino acids. The CDR3 reads CASSRAIGSSYEQYF. CDR3 DNA: TGTGCCAGCAGCCGCGCTATAGGCAGCTCCTACGAGCAGTACTTC.

The genes are TRBV27 and TRBJ2-1, with TRBD1 matching 7 bases. J was trimmed by 6 bases and V by 0 bases; bases with no gene match: 20. CDR1 and CDR2 (germline): MNHEY, SMNVEV (reference sequence). This CDR3 contains 20 residues. In nucleotides, the CDR3 is TGTGCCAGCAGTTTATCGATTCACAGGGGAAGGGTCATCCAATCCAATGAGCAGTTCTTC. The encoded protein is CASSLSIHRGRVIQSNEQFF.

The chain has TRBV2 and TRBJ1-1; the match to TRBD1 covers 7 bases. The CDR3 loop spans 13 amino acids. The junction had 7 bases not matched to a gene; V was cut back by 7 bases and J by 5 bases. Per germline, CDR1 SNHLY and CDR2 FYNNEI. This CDR3 reads CASTDETGTEAFF. DNA of the CDR3: TGTGCCAGCACCGACGAGACAGGGACTGAAGCTTTCTTT.

The CDR3 region has the DNA TGTGCCAGCAGTGAGGCTAGCGGGGGGTTCGAGACCCAGTACTTC. Its protein is CASSEASGGFETQYF. The J gene is TRBJ2-5, the V gene TRBV2, with 11 bases fitting TRBD2. With 3 bases clipped from V and 5 bases from J, the junction kept 5 bases outside the gene matches. This CDR3 region has 15 residues. Germline V gene sequence: CDR1 SNHLY, CDR2 FYNNEI. The full variable domain, in which reference TRBV2 and TRBJ2-5 provide the parts outside the CDR3, is EPEVTQTPSHQVTQMGQEVILRCVPISNHLYFYWYRQILGQKVEFLVSFYNNEISEKSEIFDDQFSVERPDGSNFTLKIRSTKLEDSAMYFCASSEASGGFETQYFGPGTRLLVL.

This chain uses TRBV12-5 with TRBJ2-7; D ambiguous. The CDR3 runs to 13 residues. The germline V gene has CDR1 LGHNT and CDR2 FRNRAP. Trimming cost V 1 base and J 3 bases, with 7 bases left between them. This CDR3 reads CASGLGNVYEQYV. The CDR3 DNA reads TGTGCTAGTGGTTTGGGCAATGTCTACGAGCAGTACGTC.

The chain recombines TRBV12-3 or TRBV12-4 with TRBJ2-1; a weak D match, TRBD1 (6 bases). The CDR3 extends over 11 amino acids. Trimming took off 8 bases at V and 10 bases at J, with 12 bases between the two ends. In DNA form, the CDR3 reads TGTGCCAGCCTGGGGGCGAAGGAGCAGTTCTTC. Protein product: CASLGAKEQFF.

With respect to this clone: No conserved phenylalanine or tryptophan ends this CDR3, so it is likely a read error. The chain is built from TRBV2 and TRBJ1-6; weak D call: TRBD1 (6 bases). Germline V gene data show CDR1 as SNHLY and CDR2 as FYNNEI. V lost 6 bases and J 6 bases, leaving 15 bases between the germline ends. The CDR3 contains 15 residues. CDR3 amino acids: CASRVTGKINSPLHV. In DNA form, the CDR3 reads TGTGCCAGCAGGGTGACAGGAAAGATTAATTCACCCCTCCACGTT.

The chain recombines TRBV11-2 with TRBJ1-1; D may be TRBD1 (5 bases). The CDR3 is 16 amino acids. V dropped 5 bases and J dropped 1 base, with 17 bases sitting between them. The germline V gene encodes CDR1 SGHAT and CDR2 FQNNGV. The CDR3, as DNA: TGTGCCAGCAGCCGAACCTGGGACGTTGGGAACACTGAAGCTTTCTTT. Translated, it gives CASSRTWDVGNTEAFF.

The chain employs TRBV19 and TRBJ1-1, with D uncertain. This CDR3 contains 11 residues. Germline loops: CDR1 LNHDA, CDR2 SQIVND (reference sequence). The V gene lost 10 bases and the J gene lost 1 base, with 7 bases spanning the gap. The CDR3 DNA reads TGTGCCACCTCGCGGAACACTGAAGCTTTCTTT. Its translation: CATSRNTEAFF.

V and J are TRBV27 and TRBJ1-3; possible D gene TRBD1, 5 bases. Trimming stripped 3 bases from V and 2 bases from J, with 11 bases between. Germline V gives CDR1 MNHEY, CDR2 SMNVEV (reference sequence). The CDR3 spans 15 residues. CDR3 DNA sequence: TGTGCCAGCAGTTTGTCCAGGGACCCTGGAAACACCATATATTTT. As protein: CASSLSRDPGNTIYF.

The V call is TRBV5-4, the J call TRBJ2-5, with TRBD2 matching over 16 bases. Trimming cost V 4 bases and J 9 bases; bases outside gene matches: 6. This CDR3 is 15 amino acids long. Germline V gene data show CDR1 as SGHNT and CDR2 as YYREEE (reference sequence). CDR3: CASSPGLAGGPAQYF. The DNA of the CDR3 is TGTGCCAGCAGCCCGGGACTAGCGGGGGGGCCGGCCCAGTACTTC.

V is TRBV3-1 (or the pseudogene TRBV3-2) and J is TRBJ2-7; maybe TRBD2 (6 bases). Germline V gives CDR1 LGHDT, CDR2 YNNKEL (reference sequence). V was clipped by 1 base and J by 3 bases, with 25 bases between them. This CDR3 comprises 19 residues. CDR3 sequence: CASSQGDRPGLTPIYEQYV. CDR3 nucleotides: TGTGCCAGCAGCCAAGGCGACCGACCGGGACTGACACCAATCTACGAGCAGTACGTC.

The genes are TRBV2 and TRBJ1-2, with D perhaps TRBD1 (6 bases). CDR3 length equals 14 residues. CDR1 SNHLY and CDR2 FYNNEI come from the germline V gene. With 5 bases removed from V and 2 bases from J, the gap between germline ends came to 12 bases. The DNA of the CDR3 is TGTGCCAGCAGTACCGACAGGACCAACTATGGCTACACCTTC. Translation gives CASSTDRTNYGYTF.

The chain links TRBV4-2 to TRBJ2-3; no firm D call. The V gene lost 2 bases and the J gene lost 0 bases, with 3 bases spanning the gap. The CDR3 consists of 13 residues. CDR1 and CDR2 from the germline V gene are LGHNA and YNFKEQ. Here the CDR3 reads CASSQSSTDTQYF. The DNA for the CDR3 is TGTGCCAGCAGCCAATCTAGCACAGATACGCAGTATTTT.

This clone was observed a single time. CDR3 in amino acids: CASSQETGGGVHTDTQYF. The CDR3, as DNA: TGTGCCAGCAGCCAAGAAACGGGGGGCGGGGTCCACACAGATACGCAGTATTTT. The chain carries TRBV3-1 (or the pseudogene TRBV3-2) and TRBJ2-3; possibly TRBD2 for D (7 bases). CDR3 size: 18 residues. The V end was cut by 0 bases, the J end by 2 bases, with 18 bases between. Looked up from germline, CDR1 is LGHDT and CDR2 is YNNKEL (reference sequence).